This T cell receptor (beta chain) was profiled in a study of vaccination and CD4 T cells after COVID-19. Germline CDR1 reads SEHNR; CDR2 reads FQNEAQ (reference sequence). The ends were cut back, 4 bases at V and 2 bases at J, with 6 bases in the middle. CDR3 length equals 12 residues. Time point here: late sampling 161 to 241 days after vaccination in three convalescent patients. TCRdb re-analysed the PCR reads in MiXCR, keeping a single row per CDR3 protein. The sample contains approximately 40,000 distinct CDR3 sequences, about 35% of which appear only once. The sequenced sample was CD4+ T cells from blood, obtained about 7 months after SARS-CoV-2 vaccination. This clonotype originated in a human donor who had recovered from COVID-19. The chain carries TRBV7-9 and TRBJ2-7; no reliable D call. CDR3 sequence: CASSSDPYEQYF. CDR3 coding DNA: TGTGCCAGCAGCTCAGACCCCTACGAGCAGTACTTC.